This passage covers 24 T cell receptor beta chains from one sample sequenced in a study of blood T cell repertoires in COVID-19. Libraries were prepared by immunoSEQ multiplex PCR; TCRdb keeps only in-frame clonotypes and omits some of them. The data show about 360,000 clones, roughly 90% seen once. Sample: PBMCs or T cells enriched from blood (not recorded which). The source is a woman between 40 and 50 years old with acute COVID-19.

V and J are TRBV2 and TRBJ2-5; D gene unclear. Trimming removed 8 bases at V and 2 bases at J, with 12 bases between. The CDR3 length is 13 residues. Germline lookup yields CDR1 SNHLY and CDR2 FYNNEI. CDR3 protein: CASEFGLQETQYF. The CDR3 DNA reads as TGTGCCAGCGAATTTGGCTTGCAAGAGACCCAGTACTTC. Full variable domain (missing parts from reference TRBV2 and TRBJ2-5): EPEVTQTPSHQVTQMGQEVILRCVPISNHLYFYWYRQILGQKVEFLVSFYNNEISEKSEIFDDQFSVERPDGSNFTLKIRSTKLEDSAMYFCASEFGLQETQYFGPGTRLLVL.

The gene calls are TRBV23-1 and TRBJ1-4, with D tentatively TRBD1 (6 bases). TRBV23-1 is an open reading frame, and its role is uncertain. The V end lost 11 bases, the J end lost 8 bases, and 18 bases lay between the germline ends. The CDR3 spans 13 residues. The CDR3 here is CAGHRDHQEKLFF. The CDR3 nucleotides are TGCGCCGGCCACAGGGACCACCAAGAAAAACTGTTTTTT.

This sequence joins TRBV13 and TRBJ2-5; 9 bases fit TRBD1. There are 15 residues in the CDR3. Unmatched junction bases numbered 9, after V lost 5 bases and J lost 5 bases. The germline V gene has CDR1 PRHDT and CDR2 FYEKMQ (reference sequence). CDR3 in amino acids: CASSPTGGPDETQYF. The DNA of the CDR3 is TGTGCCAGCAGCCCCACAGGGGGCCCGGATGAGACCCAGTACTTC.

The chain recombines TRBV19 with TRBJ1-1; a possible D gene is TRBD1 (6 bases). Trimming took off 7 bases at V and 5 bases at J, with 14 bases between the two ends. This CDR3 contains 13 residues. CDR1 and CDR2 from the germline V gene are LNHDA and SQIVND (reference sequence). The CDR3 loop is CASIQGEGTEAFF. In DNA form, the CDR3 reads TGTGCCAGTATACAGGGCGAGGGGACTGAAGCTTTCTTT.

This chain links TRBV2 with TRBJ2-6, with D tentatively TRBD1 (6 bases). From germline, CDR1 is SNHLY and CDR2 FYNNEI. With 6 bases removed from V and 0 bases from J, the gap between germline ends came to 12 bases. The CDR3 covers 16 residues. The CDR3 spells CASRQGGSSGANVLTF. The CDR3 bases are TGTGCCAGCAGACAGGGTGGTTCCTCTGGGGCCAACGTCCTGACTTTC.

The chain carries TRBV18 and TRBJ1-5, with unresolved D. Germline V gives CDR1 KGHSH, CDR2 LQKENI. Trimming took off 3 bases at V and 0 bases at J, with 9 bases between the two ends. The CDR3 contains 15 residues. The DNA of the CDR3 is TGTGCCAGCTCACCGGCGGGTTTTAGCAATCAGCCCCAGCATTTT. Translating gives CASSPAGFSNQPQHF.

This sequence joins TRBV13 and TRBJ2-1, with 9 bases identical to TRBD2. The germline gives CDR1 PRHDT, CDR2 FYEKMQ (reference sequence). V lost 5 bases to trimming and J lost 2 bases; unmatched junction nucleotides: 7. The CDR3 has 16 residues. CDR3 sequence: CASSVAGGGAYNEQFF. The CDR3 nucleotides are TGTGCCAGCAGCGTCGCGGGCGGGGGGGCCTACAATGAGCAGTTCTTC.

The chain is built from TRBV5-4 and TRBJ1-1; D ambiguous. Germline V gene lookup returns CDR1 SGHNT and CDR2 YYREEE (reference sequence). Trimming cost V 3 bases and J 1 base, with 7 bases left between them. This CDR3 region has 13 residues. Here the CDR3 DNA reads TGTGCCAGCAGCTCCGCGCCGAACACTGAAGCTTTCTTT. This translates into CASSSAPNTEAFF.

This clone was counted a few times. The gene calls are TRBV20-1 and TRBJ1-1; D is unclear. Germline-derived CDR1 and CDR2 are DFQATT and SNEGSKA (reference sequence). The CDR3 contains 11 residues. V shed 4 bases and J shed 3 bases, with 6 bases lying between them. The CDR3 is CSAKRDTEAFF. The CDR3 region has the DNA TGCAGTGCTAAGCGGGACACTGAAGCTTTCTTT.

The chain combines TRBV6-1 with TRBJ1-6; the D is unclear. The CDR3 covers 15 residues. Trimming took 1 base from V and 4 from J, leaving 8 bases between them. Germline loops: CDR1 MNHNS, CDR2 SASEGT. The CDR3 is CASSEVEGYNSPLHF. The CDR3 DNA reads as TGTGCCAGCAGTGAAGTCGAGGGATATAATTCACCCCTCCACTTT.

In this sample, this clone turned up once. This chain uses TRBV5-8 with TRBJ1-5; D not certain. The length of the CDR3 is 17 residues. V lost 9 bases, J lost 6 bases, and 28 bases lay in between. Germline V gives CDR1 SGHTS, CDR2 YDEGEE. DNA of the CDR3: TGTGCCACCGATCGACGGGCGGGAGGTCAGACTAGTCAGCCCCAGCATTTT. Encoded protein: CATDRRAGGQTSQPQHF.

This clone was seen a single time. This sequence joins TRBV4-2 and TRBJ1-4; 10 bases match TRBD1. V gave up 5 bases and J gave up 2 bases; unmatched junction bases: 11. The CDR3 is made up of 18 amino acids. Germline CDR1 reads LGHNA; CDR2 reads YNFKEQ. The CDR3 reads CASSFETGGYGTNEKLFF. CDR3 in DNA: TGTGCCAGCAGCTTTGAGACAGGGGGCTATGGGACTAATGAAAAACTGTTTTTT.

This chain joins TRBV3-1 (or the pseudogene TRBV3-2) and TRBJ1-2; 7 positions agree with TRBD1. Germline trimming cut 6 bases from V and 5 bases from J; bases unmatched to any gene: 12. The germline gives CDR1 LGHDT, CDR2 YNNKEL (reference sequence). This CDR3 region has 15 residues. Here the CDR3 DNA reads TGTGCCAGCAGTTCAACAGGGGCCCCTGGGTATGGCTACACCTTC. This encodes CASSSTGAPGYGYTF.

This clone was seen just once. The J gene is TRBJ1-2, the V gene TRBV7-2, with TRBD1 identical over 8 bases. The CDR3 runs 13 residues. Germline values: CDR1 SGHTA, CDR2 FQGNSA. V lost 8 bases and J lost 0; bases outside the gene matches: 2. The CDR3, as DNA: TGTGCCAGCGGGACAGGCGCTAACTATGGCTACACCTTC. Residues: CASGTGANYGYTF.

This chain connects TRBV4-1 to TRBJ1-2; TRBD1 is a possible D gene (6 bases). Per the germline V gene, CDR1 is MGHRA and CDR2 is YSYEKL. The V gene lost 1 base and the J gene lost 7 bases, with 13 bases spanning the gap. The CDR3 consists of 14 residues. This CDR3 is CASSQGGGKGGYTF. The CDR3 DNA follows: TGCGCCAGCAGCCAAGGAGGGGGTAAGGGTGGCTACACCTTC.

The genes are TRBV21-1 and TRBJ2-5; TRBD1 is the table's D call and was not checked against the DNA. TRBV21-1 is designated a pseudogene. The CDR3 sequence is 14 residues long. This CDR3 reads CASLDTRSGETQYF. DNA for the CDR3: TGTGCCAGCCTGGACACCAGAAGTGGGGAGACCCAGTACTTC.

The gene calls are TRBV18 and TRBJ2-1; D perhaps matches TRBD1 (5 bases). This CDR3 comprises 15 residues. Trimming took 5 bases from V and 1 from J, leaving 12 bases between them. The germline gives CDR1 KGHSH, CDR2 LQKENI. The CDR3 nucleotides are TGTGCCAGCTCATATGGGTCAGGGTCCTACAATGAGCAGTTCTTC. Its translation is CASSYGSGSYNEQFF.

This clone appeared once. This rearrangement joins TRBV7-9 to TRBJ2-2; 10 positions agree with TRBD2. Germline loops: CDR1 SEHNR, CDR2 FQNEAQ (reference sequence). The CDR3 has 19 residues. Germline trimming cut 2 bases from V and 0 bases from J; bases unmatched to any gene: 9. This CDR3 is CASSLLLGTSESNTGELFF. DNA for the CDR3: TGTGCCAGCAGCTTACTTTTAGGGACTAGCGAATCGAACACCGGGGAGCTGTTTTTT.

The chain combines TRBV2 with TRBJ1-1; D might be TRBD1 (5 bases). V was cut by 1 base and J by 5 bases, with 8 bases left in between. This CDR3 has 13 residues. Germline CDR1 SNHLY, CDR2 FYNNEI. The CDR3 DNA follows: TGTGCCAGCAGTGAAGGCAGGGCTACTGAAGCTTTCTTT. It encodes CASSEGRATEAFF.

V and J are TRBV24-1 and TRBJ2-2; D is perhaps TRBD1 (5 bases). Looked up from germline, CDR1 is KGHDR and CDR2 is SFDVKD. V lost 7 bases to trimming and J lost 1 base, with 12 bases between them. The CDR3 has 15 residues. The CDR3 reads CATSGLTGNTGELFF. The DNA of the CDR3 is TGTGCCACCAGCGGGCTTACAGGGAACACCGGGGAGCTGTTTTTT.

The chain is built from TRBV29-1 and TRBJ1-1; 9 bases map to TRBD1. V lost 6 bases and J lost 3; bases outside the gene matches: 2. The CDR3 totals 12 residues. Germline CDR1 reads SQVTM; CDR2 reads ANQGSEA. The CDR3 is CSVRTGDTEAFF. The CDR3 DNA sequence: TGCAGCGTCAGGACAGGGGACACTGAAGCTTTCTTT.

Details on this clone: Other DNA sequences in the sample encode the same CDR3. V usage is TRBV12-3 or TRBV12-4 and J usage is TRBJ2-7; D is unresolved. The V and J ends lost 1 base and 0 bases respectively, with 4 bases between them. This CDR3 spans 13 amino acids. CDR3 sequence (DNA): TGTGCCAGCAGTTTAGGGCCCTCCTACGAGCAGTACTTC. Translation: CASSLGPSYEQYF.

The V gene is TRBV29-1, the J gene TRBJ1-1; D not resolved. V lost 4 bases to trimming and J lost 3 bases, with 12 bases between them. Germline values: CDR1 SQVTM, CDR2 ANQGSEA. The CDR3 sequence is 13 residues long. The CDR3 protein is CSVVVDLDTEAFF. CDR3 in DNA: TGCAGCGTTGTGGTAGATTTGGACACTGAAGCTTTCTTT.

The V call is TRBV5-4, the J call TRBJ2-5, with 8 bases identical to TRBD1. The CDR3 sequence is 17 residues long. Germline V gives CDR1 SGHNT, CDR2 YYREEE (reference sequence). J lost 5 bases, V lost 3 bases, and 15 bases had no gene match. CDR3 DNA sequence: TGTGCCAGCAGCTCGACTCGGACAGGGTCAAGAGGGGAGACCCAGTACTTC. As protein: CASSSTRTGSRGETQYF.